The clone carrying this T cell receptor (beta chain) was recorded only once. What it binds is not known. For TCRbeta, the library was prepared with unique molecular identifiers. MiXCR was run by TCRdb on the PCR reads, yielding one entry per CDR3 protein. Of about 250,000 distinct CDR3 sequences listed, 20% to 30% were seen once; the top ten hold about 5%. CDR3 length: 15 residues. The germline gives CDR1 SGHRS, CDR2 YFSETQ. V was shortened by 4 bases and J by 8 bases, with 21 bases between the two germline ends. The sample belongs to a study of T-cell reconstitution after alpha-beta-depleted transplantation in children. Notes on the study in general: T-cell counts and diversity at one year post-transplant came mainly from newly produced T cells. Surviving recipient T cells and thymic progenitors accounted for the high day-60 TCRbeta diversity observed in some patients. Approximately two months post-transplant, alpha-beta T cells reportedly originated from several hundred expanded graft clones.

This chain links TRBV5-1 with TRBJ2-5; no definite D call. This specimen was PBMCs, mostly from graft donor cells, taken 360 days after TCRalphabeta/CD19-depleted stem cell transplant. This TCR was sampled from a female patient between 2 and 10 years old who had a stem cell transplant for congenital amegakaryocytic thrombocytopenia, so the T cells may come from the graft donor. The CDR3 DNA sequence: TGCGCCAGCAGCCCCACCGGTAGGGCGGAAGGCACCCAGTACTTC. Translated, it gives CASSPTGRAEGTQYF.